This TCR beta chain was identified in a study of ipilimumab plus nivolumab after autologous stem cell transplantation. Study-wide context: The DLBCL group included primary refractory and relapsed cases.

Here immunoSEQ multiplex PCR was the method, and the copy in TCRdb shows in-frame clones only, minus some. The repertoire holds 15,000 to 20,000 clones, with roughly 80% as singletons. V was cut by 4 bases and J by 1 base, with 10 bases left in between. The length of the CDR3 is 14 residues. CDR1 is LGHNA, CDR2 YSLEER, per germline. A note on this clone: Its matching antigen is unknown. The same CDR3 also results from other DNA sequences found in this sample.

Study-wide points: The authors say TCR, Treg and microbiome findings warrant further study.

Ipilimumab, 1 mg/kg, started 14 to 28 days after autologous transplant. The clonotype comes from a male donor with diffuse large B-cell lymphoma. The chain joins TRBV4-3 to TRBJ1-2; D may be TRBD1 (5 bases). The material sequenced was PBMCs, taken in a trial of ipilimumab plus nivolumab as post-transplant consolidation. As DNA, the CDR3 is TGCGCCAGCAGCCCCGGGACCGATAACTATGGCTACACCTTC. Amino acids: CASSPGTDNYGYTF.